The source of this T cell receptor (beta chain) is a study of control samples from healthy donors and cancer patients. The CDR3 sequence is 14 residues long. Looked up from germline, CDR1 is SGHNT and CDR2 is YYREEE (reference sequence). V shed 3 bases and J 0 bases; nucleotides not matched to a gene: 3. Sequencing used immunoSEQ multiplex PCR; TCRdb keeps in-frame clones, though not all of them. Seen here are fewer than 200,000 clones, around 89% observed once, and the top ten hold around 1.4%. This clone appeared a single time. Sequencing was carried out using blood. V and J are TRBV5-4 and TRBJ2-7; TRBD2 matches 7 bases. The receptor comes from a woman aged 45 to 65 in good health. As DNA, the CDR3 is TGTGCCAGCAGCTCCTCTAGCGGCTCCTACGAGCAGTACTTC. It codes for CASSSSSGSYEQYF.